One sample yielded the 31 T cell receptor beta chains listed below, sequenced in a study of tumor-infiltrating lymphocytes in primary liver carcinoma. From roughly 0.5 ug total RNA, TCR beta cDNA was generated with a primer in the constant region. ARM-PCR, slightly modified, supplied the TCR beta libraries through three nested multiplex PCR rounds. Use of TRBV1-TRBV30 forward primers with a C-beta reverse primer characterized the first two PCR rounds, which lasted 10 cycles each. TCRdb reprocessed the multiplex PCR reads with MiXCR, giving one entry per CDR3 protein. The sample has roughly 80,000 distinct CDR3 sequences; approximately 70% are singletons. Co-extracting RNA and DNA was done with about 17-31 mg of unsorted bulk tissue as input. Sequenced sample: tumor-adjacent normal liver tissue. These receptors originate from a man between 35 and 55 years old with primary liver carcinoma and hepatitis B virus infection.

A note on this clonotype: It is likely a read error, because the conserved phenylalanine at the end of the CDR3 is missing. This chain uses TRBV11-2 with TRBJ2-7; 7 bases fit TRBD1. In germline, CDR1 is SGHAT, CDR2 FQNNGV. The CDR3 extends over 15 amino acids. With V trimmed by 10 bases and J by 3 bases, 15 bases remained unmatched. This chain's CDR3 is CANSPPLTGNYEQYL. The DNA for the CDR3 is TGTGCCAACAGTCCTCCATTGACAGGGAACTACGAGCAGTACCTC.

Details on this clonotype: A clone one base away is much larger, so this may be a read error. This chain links TRBV6-2 or TRBV6-3 with TRBJ2-1, with D perhaps being TRBD1 or TRBD2 (5 bases each). Germline V lookup: CDR1 MNHEY, CDR2 SVGEGT. V lost 2 bases to trimming and J lost 9 bases, with 11 bases between them. CDR3 length: 13 residues. Here the CDR3 reads CASSYGAGIEQFF. For the CDR3, the DNA is TGTGCCAGCAGTTACGGGGCCGGGATTGAGCAGTTCTTC.

This clonotype has a count of ten or more. The gene calls are TRBV6-2 or TRBV6-3 and TRBJ1-2; 7 bases align to TRBD1. The CDR3 is 15 amino acids. Trimming cost V 2 bases and J 2 bases; bases outside gene matches: 5. The germline CDR1 and CDR2 sequences are MNHEY and SVGEGT. In nucleotides, the CDR3 is TGTGCCAGCAGTTACCGGGACAGAAAAAACTATGGCTACACCTTC. Protein product: CASSYRDRKNYGYTF.

The chain carries TRBV29-1 and TRBJ2-3, with 8 bases identical to TRBD2. The V gene end was trimmed by 2 bases and the J gene end by 1 base; junction bases not matched to a gene: 5. The CDR3 loop spans 15 amino acids. Germline V gene data show CDR1 as SQVTM and CDR2 as ANQGSEA. CDR3 amino acids: CSVEYRREGTDTQYF. CDR3 nucleotide sequence: TGCAGCGTTGAATACCGGCGGGAGGGCACAGATACGCAGTATTTT.

This clonotype occurred a few times. The chain carries TRBV30 and TRBJ1-2; 8 nucleotides line up with TRBD1. The V gene end was trimmed by 6 bases and the J gene end by 6 bases; junction bases not matched to a gene: 15. Germline values: CDR1 GTSNPN, CDR2 SVGIG (reference sequence). The CDR3 contains 15 residues. CDR3 amino acids: CACPGRTGSVDGYTF. The CDR3 coding sequence is TGTGCCTGCCCCGGCCGGACAGGGTCGGTGGATGGCTACACCTTC.

This clonotype was recorded at least ten times. This chain links TRBV28 with TRBJ2-4; unclear D gene. V lost 4 bases to trimming and J lost 7 bases, with 11 bases between them. Germline V gives CDR1 MDHEN, CDR2 SYDVKM. The CDR3 has 13 residues. CDR3 DNA: TGTGCCAGCAGTTGGAGAGGAGCGAACATTCAGTACTTC. Residues: CASSWRGANIQYF.

On this clonotype itself: One end of the junction is discordant with germline, which a read error may explain. The genes are TRBV2 and TRBJ1-4; the D is unclear. The CDR3 is 13 amino acids. CDR1 is SNHLY and CDR2 is FYNNEI in the germline V gene. Here the CDR3 reads CACTLTVGEKLFF. The CDR3 coding sequence is TGTGCCTGCACCCTAACAGTTGGGGAAAAATTGTTTTTT.

As for this clonotype: The conserved phenylalanine or tryptophan is not found at the CDR3 terminus, so this likely reflects a read error. The rearrangement links TRBV6-1 to TRBJ2-3; 9 nucleotides line up with TRBD2. There are 15 residues in the CDR3. Germline loops: CDR1 MNHNS, CDR2 SASEGT. After removal of 1 base from V and 4 bases from J, the junction contained 3 bases not matched to a gene. The CDR3 sequence: CASSEGLAGSDTQYY. The CDR3 DNA reads as TGTGCCAGCAGTGAAGGTCTAGCGGGATCAGATACGCAGTATTAT.

This chain links TRBV11-2 with TRBJ1-1, with D tentatively TRBD1 (5 bases). The CDR3 has 18 amino acids. Germline V gene sequence: CDR1 SGHAT, CDR2 FQNNGV. Written as DNA, the CDR3 is TGTGTCAGTAGCCCCTTGAGGGGCCGAGCGCTGATCGCCCCTGAAGCTTTCTTT. Its translation: CVSSPLRGRALIAPEAFF.

Details on this clonotype: A read error is likely, as this CDR3 ends without the conserved phenylalanine or tryptophan. The V call is TRBV4-1, the J call TRBJ2-1; TRBD2 matches at 11 bases. Per germline, CDR1 MGHRA and CDR2 YSYEKL. The CDR3 sequence is 16 residues long. The V gene end was trimmed by 8 bases and the J gene end by 4 bases; junction bases not matched to a gene: 10. CDR3 bases: TGCGCCAGCGGCTCCGAACTAGCGGGGGCTTACAATGAGCAGTTCCTC. It encodes CASGSELAGAYNEQFL.

A word on this clonotype: At one boundary the junction diverges from the germline segment, which might be a read error. The rearrangement links TRBV7-8 to TRBJ2-4, with 12 bases fitting TRBD1. CDR1 is SGHVS, CDR2 FQNEAQ, per germline. There are 17 residues in the CDR3. CDR3 DNA sequence: TGTGCCAGCAGCCCTGAAACGGGACAGGGGGCCAAAGACATTCAGTATTTC. This codes for CASSPETGQGAKDIQYF. Complete variable domain (other parts from reference TRBV7-8 and TRBJ2-4): GAGVSQSPRYKVAKRGQDVALRCDPISGHVSLFWYQQALGQGPEFLTYFQNEAQLDKSGLPSDRFFAERPEGSVSTLKIQRTQQEDSAVYLCASSPETGQGAKDIQYFGAGTRLSVL.

The chain has TRBV6-5 and TRBJ2-1, with TRBD2 as a possible D gene (6 bases). V dropped 0 bases and J dropped 7 bases, with 16 bases sitting between them. Looked up from germline, CDR1 is MNHEY and CDR2 is SVGAGI. This CDR3 comprises 16 residues. CDR3 sequence (DNA): TGTGCCAGCAGTTACTCTGGCGCGGGAATGCGGAATGAGCAGTTCTTC. Translation: CASSYSGAGMRNEQFF.

The rearrangement joins TRBV11-2 to TRBJ2-1, with 11 nucleotides matching TRBD1. J gave up 9 bases and V 8 bases, and 12 bases lay outside the gene matches. Germline CDR1 SGHAT, CDR2 FQNNGV. This CDR3 region has 15 residues. Here the CDR3 DNA reads TGTGCCAGCCAATCCTCGGGACAGGGGGGTTTTGAGCAGTTCTTC. Encoded protein: CASQSSGQGGFEQFF. The full variable domain, its missing parts supplied by reference TRBV11-2 and TRBJ2-1, is EAGVAQSPRYKIIEKRQSVAFWCNPISGHATLYWYQQILGQGPKLLIQFQNNGVVDDSQLPKDRFSAERLKGVDSTLKIQPAKLEDSAVYLCASQSSGQGGFEQFFGPGTRLTVL.

The chain carries TRBV4-1 and TRBJ2-1; a possible D gene is TRBD2 (5 bases). With 7 bases removed from V and 2 bases from J, the gap between germline ends came to 21 bases. The CDR3 runs 17 residues. Looked up from germline, CDR1 is MGHRA and CDR2 is YSYEKL. The CDR3 protein is CASNQELEVPTYNEQFF. CDR3 nucleotide sequence: TGCGCCAGCAACCAGGAACTGGAGGTCCCTACCTACAATGAGCAGTTCTTC.

Many counts were recorded for this clonotype. The V call is TRBV5-1, the J call TRBJ2-7, with 10 bases identical to TRBD2. The CDR3 loop spans 15 amino acids. After removal of 9 bases from V and 5 bases from J, the junction contained 14 bases not matched to a gene. The germline V gene has CDR1 SGHRS and CDR2 YFSETQ. DNA of the CDR3: TGCGCCACCACTGAGACGGGGCTAGCGGGAGACGAGCAGTACTTC. Translation gives CATTETGLAGDEQYF.

Details on this clonotype: Lacking the conserved final phenylalanine or tryptophan, this CDR3 likely reflects a read error. The V and J genes are TRBV29-1 and TRBJ2-1, with TRBD1 matching 7 bases. Germline assignment: CDR1 SQVTM and CDR2 ANQGSEA. CDR3 length: 13 amino acids. The CDR3 nucleotides are TGCAGCGTTGAAGGAGGGGGCTACATTGAGCAGTTCTCC. Its translation is CSVEGGGYIEQFS.

As for this clonotype: The CDR3 end shows no conserved phenylalanine or tryptophan, and so a read error is likely. This chain links TRBV6-1 with TRBJ2-2; 8 bases are a match to TRBD2. The CDR3 has 16 residues. Germline V gives CDR1 MNHNS, CDR2 SASEGT. The CDR3 loop reads CVSTHVSGTNTGELFS. The CDR3, as DNA: TGTGTCAGCACTCACGTTAGCGGGACGAACACCGGGGAGCTGTTTTCT.

The DNA for the CDR3 is TGCGCCGGCAACCGCAGCGGACAGGGATTTGGAGAGACCCAGTACTTC. This codes for CAGNRSGQGFGETQYF. The chain links TRBV4-3 to TRBJ2-5; 8 bases are a match to TRBD1. The CDR3 sequence is 16 residues long. With V trimmed by 11 bases and J by 4 bases, 18 bases remained unmatched. Germline values: CDR1 LGHNA, CDR2 YSLEER.

V usage is TRBV14 and J usage is TRBJ1-1; D is possibly TRBD1 (6 bases). The CDR3 length is 13 residues. CDR1 is SGHDN and CDR2 is FVKESK in the germline V gene. The V gene lost 7 bases and the J gene lost 9 bases, with 18 bases spanning the gap. CDR3 region: CASNQMQGTKAFF. In nucleotides, the CDR3 is TGTGCCAGCAACCAGATGCAGGGGACTAAAGCTTTCTTT.

This clonotype has a count of ten or more. The genes are TRBV28 and TRBJ2-7, with 7 bases identical to TRBD1. With 1 base clipped from V and 9 bases from J, the junction kept 3 bases outside the gene matches. The CDR3 length is 12 residues. Germline-derived CDR1 and CDR2 are MDHEN and SYDVKM. The CDR3 DNA sequence: TGTGCCAGCAGTTTATCTCGGACAGGGCAGTACTTC. It codes for CASSLSRTGQYF. Using reference TRBV28 and TRBJ2-7 for the parts outside the CDR3, the full variable domain is DVKVTQSSRYLVKRTGEKVFLECVQDMDHENMFWYRQDPGLGLRLIYFSYDVKMKEKGDIPEGYSVSREKKERFSLILESASTNQTSMYLCASSLSRTGQYFGPGTRLTVT.

This clonotype was seen ten or more times. The gene calls are TRBV13 and TRBJ2-7; TRBD1 aligns across 8 bases. From germline, CDR1 is PRHDT and CDR2 FYEKMQ (reference sequence). The CDR3 runs to 13 residues. With V trimmed by 2 bases and J by 5 bases, 2 bases remained unmatched. CDR3 DNA: TGTGCCAGCAGCTTAAACAGGGGGAACGAGCAGTACTTC. Its translation is CASSLNRGNEQYF.

Comments on this clonotype: The final CDR3 position lacks the conserved phenylalanine or tryptophan, pointing to a likely read error. The V call is TRBV7-8, the J call TRBJ2-7; D gene uncertain. The V gene lost 9 bases and the J gene lost 5 bases, with 14 bases spanning the gap. Germline CDR1 is SGHVS and CDR2 is FQNEAQ. This CDR3 has 12 residues. The CDR3 sequence: CASSLSFNEQYL. CDR3 coding DNA: TGTGCCAGTAGCCTTAGCTTCAACGAGCAGTACTTA.

This chain links TRBV20-1 with TRBJ2-3; 10 nucleotides match TRBD2. The germline V gene has CDR1 DFQATT and CDR2 SNEGSKA (reference sequence). CDR3 size: 15 residues. J gave up 0 bases and V 5 bases, and 5 bases lay outside the gene matches. CDR3 residues: CSAPQTSGSTDTQYF. Written as DNA, the CDR3 is TGCAGTGCTCCTCAGACTAGCGGGAGCACAGATACGCAGTATTTT.

The chain combines TRBV29-1 with TRBJ1-1; TRBD1 matches at 9 bases. Germline loops: CDR1 SQVTM, CDR2 ANQGSEA. The CDR3 is made up of 16 amino acids. V lost 5 bases, J lost 4 bases, and 14 bases stayed unmatched. The DNA of the CDR3 is TGCAGCGTTCCGACCGGACAGGGGACGCTTATCACTGAAGCTTTCTTT. Its translation: CSVPTGQGTLITEAFF.

A note on this clonotype: This is likely a read error, given that the CDR3 carries no conserved phenylalanine or tryptophan at its end. The chain employs TRBV6-6 and TRBJ2-5, with D uncertain. The CDR3 is 13 amino acids. Germline-derived CDR1 and CDR2 are MNHNY and SVGAGI (reference sequence). CDR3 sequence (DNA): TGTGCCAGCAGTCGGACGGATCGAGAGACACAGTACTTA. As protein: CASSRTDRETQYL.

With respect to this clonotype: The CDR3 does not end in the conserved phenylalanine or tryptophan, so this is likely a read error. This rearrangement joins TRBV29-1 to TRBJ2-6; TRBD1 might be the D (6 bases). There are 16 residues in the CDR3. Germline assignment: CDR1 SQVTM and CDR2 ANQGSEA. CDR3 loop: CSVFRDTDSGANVLTY. The CDR3, as DNA: TGCAGCGTTTTCCGGGACACAGACTCTGGAGCCAACGTCCTGACTTAC.

The chain has TRBV15 and TRBJ2-7, with TRBD1 matching over 7 bases. Per the germline V gene, CDR1 is LNHNV and CDR2 is YYDKDF (reference sequence). The V segment lost 8 bases and the J segment 5 bases; nucleotides outside the gene matches: 3. The CDR3 is 11 amino acids. In DNA, the CDR3 is TGTGCCACCGGGACAGAGGACGAGCAGTACTTC. Translated: CATGTEDEQYF.

To note about this clonotype: Lacking the conserved final phenylalanine or tryptophan, this CDR3 likely reflects a read error. The V and J genes are TRBV4-3 and TRBJ2-3, with 9 positions matching TRBD2. The CDR3 loop spans 19 amino acids. The V gene end was trimmed by 1 base and the J gene end by 3 bases; junction bases not matched to a gene: 14. Germline CDR1 reads LGHNA; CDR2 reads YSLEER. The CDR3 nucleotides are TGCGCCAGCAGCCAAGTTTTAGTTTGGCGGGAGGGAAGGACAGATACGCAGTATTAT. Translation gives CASSQVLVWREGRTDTQYY.

This clonotype was detected ten times or more. The V gene is TRBV29-1, the J gene TRBJ2-7; 11 nucleotides match TRBD1. The V and J ends lost 7 bases and 7 bases, in that order; junction bases with no gene match: 9. Germline V CDR1 and CDR2: SQVTM, ANQGSEA. This CDR3 spans 13 amino acids. The CDR3 DNA is TGCAGCGCTCGGACAGGGGGCTCTGAAGAGCAGTACTTC. It yields the protein CSARTGGSEEQYF.

Note on this clonotype: Without the conserved terminal phenylalanine or tryptophan, this CDR3 likely stems from a read error. This rearrangement joins TRBV12-3 or TRBV12-4 to TRBJ2-7; TRBD2 aligns across 9 bases. The CDR3 runs to 15 residues. The CDR3 loop is CVSSLASGANYEQYL. DNA of the CDR3: TGTGTCAGCAGTTTAGCTAGCGGGGCCAACTACGAGCAGTACTTA.

As concerns this clonotype: One end of the junction is discordant with germline, which a read error may explain. CDR3 bases: TGTGCCTTCAGGGCGGACAGGGGAAGGTCGTTTGGGGCCAACATCCTGACTTTC. The encoded protein is CAFRADRGRSFGANILTF. The V gene is TRBV10-3, the J gene TRBJ2-6, with 9 bases that match TRBD1. CDR3 size: 18 residues. The germline V gene encodes CDR1 ENHRY and CDR2 SYGVKD.